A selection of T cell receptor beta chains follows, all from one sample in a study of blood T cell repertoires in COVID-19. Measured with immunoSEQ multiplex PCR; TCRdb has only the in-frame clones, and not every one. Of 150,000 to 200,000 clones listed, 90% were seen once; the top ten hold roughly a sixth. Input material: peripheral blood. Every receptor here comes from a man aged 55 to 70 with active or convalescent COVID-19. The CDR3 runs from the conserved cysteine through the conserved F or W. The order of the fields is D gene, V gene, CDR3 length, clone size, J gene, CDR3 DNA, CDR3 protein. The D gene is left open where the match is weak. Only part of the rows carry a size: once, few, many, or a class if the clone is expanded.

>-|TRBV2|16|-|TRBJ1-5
TGTGCCAGCAGTGAAGCGCGGGCAGGGGGCAATCAGCCCCAGCATTTT
CASSEARAGGNQPQHF
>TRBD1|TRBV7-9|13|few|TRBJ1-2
TGTGCCAGCAGCTACGGACAGGGCTATGGCTACACCTTC
CASSYGQGYGYTF
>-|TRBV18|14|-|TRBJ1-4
TGTGCCAGCTCACCAAGGGAGGTCGATGAAAAACTGTTTTTT
CASSPREVDEKLFF
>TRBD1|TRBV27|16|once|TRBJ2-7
TGTGCCAGCAGTTTTGACAGGGGCACCAGCTCCTACGAGCAGTACTTC
CASSFDRGTSSYEQYF
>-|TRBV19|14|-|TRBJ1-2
TGTGCCAGTAGTATAGGGGGGGTATGGAATGGCTACACCTTC
CASSIGGVWNGYTF
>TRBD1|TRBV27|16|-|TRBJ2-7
TGTGCCAGCAGTTTATCGGGACAGTCAAACCCCTACGAGCAGTACTTC
CASSLSGQSNPYEQYF
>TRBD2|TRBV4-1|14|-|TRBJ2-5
TGCGCCAGCAGCCTAGCGGGGACCCAAGAGACCCAGTACTTC
CASSLAGTQETQYF
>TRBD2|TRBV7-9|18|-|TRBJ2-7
TGTGCCAGCAGCTCATCCGGGACTAGCGGGGGCATTCCCTACGAGCAGTACTTC
CASSSSGTSGGIPYEQYF
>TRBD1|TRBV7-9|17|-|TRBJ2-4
TGTGCCAGCAGCTTTGGGTTTAGACAGGGGGCGACTGGCATTCAGTACTTC
CASSFGFRQGATGIQYF
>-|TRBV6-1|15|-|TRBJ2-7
TGTGCCAGCAGTGAACGGGTAGTTAGCTCCTACGAGCAGTACTTC
CASSERVVSSYEQYF
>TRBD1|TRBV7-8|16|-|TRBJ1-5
TGTGCCAGCAGCCCAAAACCGGGACAGGGTAATCAGCCCCAGCATTTT
CASSPKPGQGNQPQHF
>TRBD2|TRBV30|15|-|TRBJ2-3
TGTGCCTGGAGTGTAGCGGGAGGGGGCACAGATACGCAGTATTTT
CAWSVAGGGTDTQYF
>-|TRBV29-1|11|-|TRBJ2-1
TGCAGCGTTGCACAGACCGTTGAGCAGTTCTTC
CSVAQTVEQFF
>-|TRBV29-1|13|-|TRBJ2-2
TGCAGCGTTGATTACGAGTACACCGGGGAGCTGTTTTTT
CSVDYEYTGELFF
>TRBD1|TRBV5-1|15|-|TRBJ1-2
TGCGCCAGCAGCTTGGGGACAGGGCTTAACTATGGCTACACCTTC
CASSLGTGLNYGYTF
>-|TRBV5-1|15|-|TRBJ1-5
TGCGCCAGCAGGGAAGGGGCAGATAGCAATCAGCCCCAGCATTTT
CASREGADSNQPQHF
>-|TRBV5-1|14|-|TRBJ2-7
TGCGCCACCCTCCCCGCAGTCCGTCTTCACGAGCAGTACTTC
CATLPAVRLHEQYF
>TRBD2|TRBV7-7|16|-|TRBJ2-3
TGTGCCAGCAGCCCGGGACTAGCGGGAACGGGGCATACGCAGTATTTT
CASSPGLAGTGHTQYF
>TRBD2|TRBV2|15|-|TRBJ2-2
TGTGCCAGCAGGGCCTGGACTAGCGGCAACGGGGAGCTGTTTTTT
CASRAWTSGNGELFF
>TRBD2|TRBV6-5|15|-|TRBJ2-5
TGTGCCAGCAGTACCCGGACTAGCGTCAGACAGACCCAGTACTTC
CASSTRTSVRQTQYF
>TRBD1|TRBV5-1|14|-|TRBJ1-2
TGCGCCAGCAGCACACGACAGGGCGGCTATGGCTACACCTTC
CASSTRQGGYGYTF
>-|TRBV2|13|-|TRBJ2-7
TGTGCCAGCAGTGTGGCAGGGGCATACGAGCAGTACTTC
CASSVAGAYEQYF
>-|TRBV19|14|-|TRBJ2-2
TGTGCCAGTAGTATAGGGGGAGGAACCGGGGAGCTGTTTTTT
CASSIGGGTGELFF
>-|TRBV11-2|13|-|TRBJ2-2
TGTGCCAGCAGTCCCCGCAGGGGCGGGGAGCTGTTTTTT
CASSPRRGGELFF
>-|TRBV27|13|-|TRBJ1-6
TGTGCCAGCACAAGACAGGTAGATTCACCCCTCCACTTT
CASTRQVDSPLHF
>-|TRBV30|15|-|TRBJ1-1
TGTGCCTGGAGTGTACCAGGACAGATGAACACTGAAGCTTTCTTT
CAWSVPGQMNTEAFF
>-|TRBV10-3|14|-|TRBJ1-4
TGTGCCATCAGCACGGGGGGTAATAGTGAAAAACTGTTTTTT
CAISTGGNSEKLFF
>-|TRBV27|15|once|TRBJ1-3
TGTGCCAGCAGCCTGACACCAAACTCTGGAAACACCATATATTTT
CASSLTPNSGNTIYF
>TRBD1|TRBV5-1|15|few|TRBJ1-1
TGCGCCAGCAGCTTGGGGCTCAGGGGGCGGACTGAAGCTTTCTTT
CASSLGLRGRTEAFF
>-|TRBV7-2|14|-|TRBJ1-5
TGTGCCAGCAGCCCCGGACAAGGTGCGCAGCCCCAGCATTTT
CASSPGQGAQPQHF
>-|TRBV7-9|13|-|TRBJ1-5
TGTGCCAGCAGCTTGAGTAGCAATCAGCCCCAGCATTTT
CASSLSSNQPQHF
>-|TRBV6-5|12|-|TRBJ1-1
TGTGCCAGCAAGTTTTGGCGAGGGCCATTTTTCTTT
CASKFWRGPFFF
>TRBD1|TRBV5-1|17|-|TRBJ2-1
TGCGCCAGCAGCTTATCCGCCGGGACAGGGTTCCAGAATGAGCAGTTCTTC
CASSLSAGTGFQNEQFF
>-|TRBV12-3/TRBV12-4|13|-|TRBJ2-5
TGTGCCAGCAGTCGTAGCGCCCAAGAGACCCAGTACTTC
CASSRSAQETQYF
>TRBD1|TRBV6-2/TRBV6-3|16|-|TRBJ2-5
TGTGCCAGCAGTTACTCTAGTGGGACAGGGCGGGAGACCCAGTACTTC
CASSYSSGTGRETQYF
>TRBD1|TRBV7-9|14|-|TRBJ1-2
TGTGCCAGCAGCTTAGAGGGGGCGGACTATGGCTACACCTTC
CASSLEGADYGYTF
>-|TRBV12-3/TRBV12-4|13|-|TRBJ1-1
TGTGCCAGCAGTTTCCAGGTGAACACTGAAGCTTTCTTT
CASSFQVNTEAFF
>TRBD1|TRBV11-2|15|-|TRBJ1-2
TGTGCCAGCAGCCACCGGGACAGGCCTTACTATGGCTACACCTTC
CASSHRDRPYYGYTF
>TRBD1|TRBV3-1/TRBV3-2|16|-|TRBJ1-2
TGTGCCAGCAGCCGAGGGGGACAGGGGGCCGTCTATGGCTACACCTTC
CASSRGGQGAVYGYTF
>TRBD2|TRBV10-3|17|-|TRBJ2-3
TGTGCCATCAGTGAGTCAAGGACTAGGGCTCTGAGTGATACGCAGTATTTT
CAISESRTRALSDTQYF
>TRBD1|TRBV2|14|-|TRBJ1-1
TGTGCCAGCAGTGTTGACAGGGGGCACATTGAAGCTTTCTTT
CASSVDRGHIEAFF
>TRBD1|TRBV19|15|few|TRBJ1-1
TGTGCCAGTAGTAGTGGGGACAGATTGAACACTGAAGCTTTCTTT
CASSSGDRLNTEAFF
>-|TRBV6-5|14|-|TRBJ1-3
TGTGCCAGCAGTTTCAACAGTTTCAGAAACACCATATATTTT
CASSFNSFRNTIYF
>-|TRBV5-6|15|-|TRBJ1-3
TGTGCCAGCAGCTTCCCTCGGGGTACTGGAAACACCATATATTTT
CASSFPRGTGNTIYF
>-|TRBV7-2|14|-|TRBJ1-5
TGTGCCAGCAGCTTTCGACAAGCGGACCAGCCCCAGCATTTT
CASSFRQADQPQHF
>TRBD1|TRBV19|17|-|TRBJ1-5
TGTGCCAGTAGGCAGACAGGGGGCCCGGAGAATTCCCAGCCCCAGCATTTT
CASRQTGGPENSQPQHF
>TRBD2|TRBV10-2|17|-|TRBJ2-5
TGCGCCAGCACCGGACTAGCGGGAGGCCGGGGTTGGGAGACCCAGTACTTC
CASTGLAGGRGWETQYF
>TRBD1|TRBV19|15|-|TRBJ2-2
TGTGCCAGTAACCTGGGACAGACGAACACCGGGGAGCTGTTTTTT
CASNLGQTNTGELFF
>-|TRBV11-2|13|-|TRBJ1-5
TGTGCCAGCAGCTTAGAGCGGGGTCAGCCCCAGCATTTT
CASSLERGQPQHF
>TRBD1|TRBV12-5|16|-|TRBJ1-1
TGTGCTAGTGGTTTGGTACTGGGACAGGGGGAGGTTGAAGCTTTCTTT
CASGLVLGQGEVEAFF
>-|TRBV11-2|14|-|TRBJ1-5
TGTGCCAGCAGCCCAGGGGTATTCAATCAGCCCCAGCATTTT
CASSPGVFNQPQHF
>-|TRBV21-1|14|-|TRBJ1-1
TGTGCCAGCAGCAAAGCGGAGGGGCGAACTGAAGCTTTCTTT
CASSKAEGRTEAFF
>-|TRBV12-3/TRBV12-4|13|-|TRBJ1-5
TGTGCCAGCAGTTTATCCGGGGGTCAGCCCCAGCATTTT
CASSLSGGQPQHF
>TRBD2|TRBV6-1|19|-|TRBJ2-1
TGTGCCAGCAGTGAAGCGCAGGGACTAGCGGGGGCCTGGTACAATGAGCAGTTCTTC
CASSEAQGLAGAWYNEQFF
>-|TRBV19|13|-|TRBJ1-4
TGTGCCAGTAGTCCTACAGGAAATGAAAAACTGTTTTTT
CASSPTGNEKLFF
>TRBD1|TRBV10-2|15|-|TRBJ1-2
TGCGCCAGCAGATCGGGACAGGGATCAACCTATGGCTACACCTTC
CASRSGQGSTYGYTF
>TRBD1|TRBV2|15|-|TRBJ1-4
TGTGCCAGCAGTCTCGGACAGGGGGCCGGTGAAAAACTGTTTTTT
CASSLGQGAGEKLFF
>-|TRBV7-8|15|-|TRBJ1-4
TGTGCCAGCAGCCCGCTAGGGGCAGGGGACGAAAAACTGTTTTTT
CASSPLGAGDEKLFF
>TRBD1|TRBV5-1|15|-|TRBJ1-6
TGCGCCAGCAGCTCCCAGGGGGCGGGAAATTCACCCCTCCACTTT
CASSSQGAGNSPLHF